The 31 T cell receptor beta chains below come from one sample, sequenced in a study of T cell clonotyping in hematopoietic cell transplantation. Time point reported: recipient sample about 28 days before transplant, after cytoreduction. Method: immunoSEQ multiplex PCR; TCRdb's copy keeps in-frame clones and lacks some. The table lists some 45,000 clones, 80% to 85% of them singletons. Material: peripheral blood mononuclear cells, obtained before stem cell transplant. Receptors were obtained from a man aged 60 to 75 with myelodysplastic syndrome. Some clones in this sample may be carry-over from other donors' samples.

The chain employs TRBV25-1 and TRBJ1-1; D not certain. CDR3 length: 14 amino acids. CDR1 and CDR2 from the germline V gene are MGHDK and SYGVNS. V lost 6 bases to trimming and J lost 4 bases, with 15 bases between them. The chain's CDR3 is CASRPEHPFTEAFF. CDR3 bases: TGTGCCAGCAGACCTGAACACCCTTTCACTGAAGCTTTCTTT.

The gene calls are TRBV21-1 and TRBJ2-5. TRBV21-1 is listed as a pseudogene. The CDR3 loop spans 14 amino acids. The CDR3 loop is CASLRGEQIETQYF. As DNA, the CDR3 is TGTGCCAGCTTGCGAGGGGAGCAGATTGAGACCCAGTACTTC.

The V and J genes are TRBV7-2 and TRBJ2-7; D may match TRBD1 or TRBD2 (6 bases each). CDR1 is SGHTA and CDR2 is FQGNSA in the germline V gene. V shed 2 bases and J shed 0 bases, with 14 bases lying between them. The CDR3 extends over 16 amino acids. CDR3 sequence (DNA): TGTGCCAGCAGCTTATACGGGGGCTGGAGCTCCTACGAGCAGTACTTC. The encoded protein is CASSLYGGWSSYEQYF. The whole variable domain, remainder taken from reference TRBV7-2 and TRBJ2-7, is GAGVSQSPSNKVTEKGKDVELRCDPISGHTALYWYRQSLGQGLEFLIYFQGNSAPDKSGLPSDRFSAERTGGSVSTLTIQRTQQEDSAVYLCASSLYGGWSSYEQYFGPGTRLTVT.

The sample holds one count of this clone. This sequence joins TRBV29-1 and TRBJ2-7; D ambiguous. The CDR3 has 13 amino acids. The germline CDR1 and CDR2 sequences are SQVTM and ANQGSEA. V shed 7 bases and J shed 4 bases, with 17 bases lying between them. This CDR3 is CSASKGRLYEQYF. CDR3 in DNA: TGCAGCGCCTCTAAAGGGCGCTTGTACGAGCAGTACTTC.

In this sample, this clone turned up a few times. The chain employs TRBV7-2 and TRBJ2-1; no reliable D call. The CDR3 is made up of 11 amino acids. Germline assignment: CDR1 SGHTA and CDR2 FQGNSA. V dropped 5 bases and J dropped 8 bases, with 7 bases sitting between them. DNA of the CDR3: TGTGCCAGCAGCCTCAGTTATGAGCAGTTCTTC. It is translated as CASSLSYEQFF.

The CDR3 DNA reads TGTGCCATCAGTGCCTCTCAGGGTGACCAGCCCCAGCATTTT. Amino acid sequence: CAISASQGDQPQHF. This chain joins TRBV10-3 and TRBJ1-5, with D possibly TRBD1 on 5 matching bases. Germline lookup yields CDR1 ENHRY and CDR2 SYGVKD. V shed 4 bases and J shed 7 bases, with 14 bases lying between them. The CDR3 sequence is 14 residues long.

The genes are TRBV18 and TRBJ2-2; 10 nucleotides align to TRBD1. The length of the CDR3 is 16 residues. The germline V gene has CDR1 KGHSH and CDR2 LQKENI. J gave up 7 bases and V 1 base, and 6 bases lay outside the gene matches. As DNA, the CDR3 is TGTGCCAGCTCACCACGGACAGGGGGTGATATCGGGGAGCTGTTTTTT. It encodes CASSPRTGGDIGELFF. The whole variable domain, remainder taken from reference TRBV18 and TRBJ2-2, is NAGVMQNPRHLVRRRGQEARLRCSPMKGHSHVYWYRQLPEEGLKFMVYLQKENIIDESGMPKERFSAEFPKEGPSILRIQQVVRGDSAAYFCASSPRTGGDIGELFFGEGSRLTVL.

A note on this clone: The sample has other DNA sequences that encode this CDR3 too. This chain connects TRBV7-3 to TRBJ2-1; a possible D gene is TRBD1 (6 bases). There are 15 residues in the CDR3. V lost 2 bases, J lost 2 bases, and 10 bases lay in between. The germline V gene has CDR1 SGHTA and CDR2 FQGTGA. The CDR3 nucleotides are TGTGCCAGCAGCTTAGCAGGGGAAGCCTACAATGAGCAGTTCTTC. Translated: CASSLAGEAYNEQFF.

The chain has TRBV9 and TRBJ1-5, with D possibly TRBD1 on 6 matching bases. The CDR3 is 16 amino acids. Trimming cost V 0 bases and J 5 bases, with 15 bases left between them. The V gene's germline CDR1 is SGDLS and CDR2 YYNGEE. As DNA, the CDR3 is TGTGCCAGCAGCGTAGGGGGCGGCAGGGGCGATCAGCCCCAGCATTTT. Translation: CASSVGGGRGDQPQHF.

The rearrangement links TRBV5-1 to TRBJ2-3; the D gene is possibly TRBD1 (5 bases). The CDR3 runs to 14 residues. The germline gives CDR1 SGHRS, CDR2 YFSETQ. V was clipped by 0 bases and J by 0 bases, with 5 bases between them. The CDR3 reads CASSLGQSTDTQYF. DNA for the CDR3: TGCGCCAGCAGCTTGGGACAGAGCACAGATACGCAGTATTTT.

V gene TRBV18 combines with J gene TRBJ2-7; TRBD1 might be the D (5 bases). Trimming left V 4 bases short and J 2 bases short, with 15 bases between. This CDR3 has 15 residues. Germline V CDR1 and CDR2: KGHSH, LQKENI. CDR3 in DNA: TGTGCCAGCTCACTCAGGGTACTCCCCACCTACGAGCAGTACTTC. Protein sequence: CASSLRVLPTYEQYF.

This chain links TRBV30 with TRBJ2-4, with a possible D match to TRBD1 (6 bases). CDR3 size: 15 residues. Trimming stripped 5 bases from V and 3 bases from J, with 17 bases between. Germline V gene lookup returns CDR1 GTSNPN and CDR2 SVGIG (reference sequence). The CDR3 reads CAWDGGGADKNIQYF. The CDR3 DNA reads TGTGCCTGGGATGGTGGGGGCGCGGACAAAAACATTCAGTACTTC.

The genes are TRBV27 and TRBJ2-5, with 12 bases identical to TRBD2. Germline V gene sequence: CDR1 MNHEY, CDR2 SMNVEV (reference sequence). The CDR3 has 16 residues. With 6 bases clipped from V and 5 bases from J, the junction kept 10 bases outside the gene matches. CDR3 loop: CASSSGLAGPGETQYF. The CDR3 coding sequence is TGTGCCAGCAGCTCCGGACTAGCGGGGCCGGGGGAGACCCAGTACTTC.

The CDR3 nucleotides read TGCGCCAGCAGCCAAGATTTGCAGATCCCCTATGGCTACACCTTC. Its translation is CASSQDLQIPYGYTF. This sequence joins TRBV4-3 and TRBJ1-2; no reliable D call. V was pared by 0 bases and J by 4 bases, with 12 bases between. The V gene's germline CDR1 is LGHNA and CDR2 YSLEER. The CDR3 has 15 amino acids.

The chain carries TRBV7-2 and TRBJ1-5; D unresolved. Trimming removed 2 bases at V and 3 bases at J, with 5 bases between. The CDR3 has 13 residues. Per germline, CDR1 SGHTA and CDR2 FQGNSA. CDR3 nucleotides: TGTGCCAGCAGCTTAATCCCCAATCAGCCCCAGCATTTT. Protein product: CASSLIPNQPQHF.

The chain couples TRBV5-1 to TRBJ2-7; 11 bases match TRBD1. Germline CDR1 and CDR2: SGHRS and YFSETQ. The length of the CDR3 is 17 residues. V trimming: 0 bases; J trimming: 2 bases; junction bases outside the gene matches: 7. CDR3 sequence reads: CASSLGPGQGDAYEQYF. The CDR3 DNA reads TGCGCCAGCAGCTTGGGGCCGGGACAGGGGGATGCCTACGAGCAGTACTTC.

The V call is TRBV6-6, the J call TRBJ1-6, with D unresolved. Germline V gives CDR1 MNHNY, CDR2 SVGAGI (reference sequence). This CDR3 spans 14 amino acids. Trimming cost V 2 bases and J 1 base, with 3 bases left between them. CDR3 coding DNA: TGTGCCAGCAGTTACGCGTCCTATAATTCACCCCTCCACTTT. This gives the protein CASSYASYNSPLHF.

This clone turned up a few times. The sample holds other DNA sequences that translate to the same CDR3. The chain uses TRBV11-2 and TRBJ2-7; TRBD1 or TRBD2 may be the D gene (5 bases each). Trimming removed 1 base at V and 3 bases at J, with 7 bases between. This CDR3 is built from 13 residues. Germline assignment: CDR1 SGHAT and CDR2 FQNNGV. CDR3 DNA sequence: TGTGCCAGCAGCTTAGGGGACGGCTACGAGCAGTACTTC. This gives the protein CASSLGDGYEQYF.

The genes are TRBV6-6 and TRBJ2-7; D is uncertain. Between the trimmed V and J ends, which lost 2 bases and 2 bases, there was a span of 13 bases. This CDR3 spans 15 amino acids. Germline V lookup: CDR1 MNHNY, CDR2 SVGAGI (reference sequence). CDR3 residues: CASSYLRQAAYEQYF. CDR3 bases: TGTGCCAGCAGTTACCTCCGACAAGCAGCCTACGAGCAGTACTTC.

The CDR3 here is CSVTQFMNTEAFF. DNA for the CDR3: TGCAGCGTCACGCAGTTTATGAACACTGAAGCTTTCTTT. This rearrangement joins TRBV29-1 to TRBJ1-1; unclear D gene. The CDR3 is 13 amino acids. V shed 6 bases and J shed 0 bases, with 11 bases lying between them. Germline assignment: CDR1 SQVTM and CDR2 ANQGSEA.

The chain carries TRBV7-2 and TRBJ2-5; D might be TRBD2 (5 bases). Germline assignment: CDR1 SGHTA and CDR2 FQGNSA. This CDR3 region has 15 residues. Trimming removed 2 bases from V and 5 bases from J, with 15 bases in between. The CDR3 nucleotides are TGTGCCAGCAGCTTACTCCGGGCTCCGGGGGAGACCCAGTACTTC. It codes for CASSLLRAPGETQYF.

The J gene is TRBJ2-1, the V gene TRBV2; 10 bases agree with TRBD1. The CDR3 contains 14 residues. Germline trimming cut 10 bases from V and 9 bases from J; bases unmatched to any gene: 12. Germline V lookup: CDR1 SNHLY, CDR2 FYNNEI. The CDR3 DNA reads TGTGCCACTCAAAGGACAGGGGGGTGGGGTGAGCAGTTCTTC. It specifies CATQRTGGWGEQFF.

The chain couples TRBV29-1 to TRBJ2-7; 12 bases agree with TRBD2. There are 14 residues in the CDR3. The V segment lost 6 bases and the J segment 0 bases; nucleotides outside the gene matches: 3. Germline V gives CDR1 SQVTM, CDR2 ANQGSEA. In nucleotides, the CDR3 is TGCAGCGTCGCGACTAGCGGGAGCTCCTACGAGCAGTACTTC. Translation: CSVATSGSSYEQYF.

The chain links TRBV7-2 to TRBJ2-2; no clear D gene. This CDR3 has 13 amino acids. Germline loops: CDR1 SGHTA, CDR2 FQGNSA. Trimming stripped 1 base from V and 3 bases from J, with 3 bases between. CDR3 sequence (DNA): TGTGCCAGCAGCTTAGATTACACCGGGGAGCTGTTTTTT. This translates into CASSLDYTGELFF. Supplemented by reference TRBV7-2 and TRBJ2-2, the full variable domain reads GAGVSQSPSNKVTEKGKDVELRCDPISGHTALYWYRQSLGQGLEFLIYFQGNSAPDKSGLPSDRFSAERTGGSVSTLTIQRTQQEDSAVYLCASSLDYTGELFFGEGSRLTVL.

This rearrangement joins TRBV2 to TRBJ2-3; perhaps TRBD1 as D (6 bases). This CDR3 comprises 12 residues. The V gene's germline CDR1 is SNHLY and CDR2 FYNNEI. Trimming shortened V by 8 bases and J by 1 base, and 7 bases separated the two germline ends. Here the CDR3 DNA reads TGTGCCAGCCGACAGGGCACAGATACGCAGTATTTT. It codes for CASRQGTDTQYF.

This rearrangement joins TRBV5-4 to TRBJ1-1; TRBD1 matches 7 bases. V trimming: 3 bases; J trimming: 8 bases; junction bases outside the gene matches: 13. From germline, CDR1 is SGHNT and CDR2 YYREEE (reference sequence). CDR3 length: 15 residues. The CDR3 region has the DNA TGTGCCAGCAGCTCGCAGGGGGTTCCGGGACAGGAAGCTTTCTTT. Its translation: CASSSQGVPGQEAFF.

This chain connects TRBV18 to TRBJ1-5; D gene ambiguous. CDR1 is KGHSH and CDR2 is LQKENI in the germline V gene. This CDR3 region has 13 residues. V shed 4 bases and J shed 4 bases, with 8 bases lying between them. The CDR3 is CASSLFQNQPQHF. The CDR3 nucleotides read TGTGCCAGCTCACTTTTCCAAAATCAGCCCCAGCATTTT. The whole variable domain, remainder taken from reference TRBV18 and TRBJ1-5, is NAGVMQNPRHLVRRRGQEARLRCSPMKGHSHVYWYRQLPEEGLKFMVYLQKENIIDESGMPKERFSAEFPKEGPSILRIQQVVRGDSAAYFCASSLFQNQPQHFGDGTRLSIL.

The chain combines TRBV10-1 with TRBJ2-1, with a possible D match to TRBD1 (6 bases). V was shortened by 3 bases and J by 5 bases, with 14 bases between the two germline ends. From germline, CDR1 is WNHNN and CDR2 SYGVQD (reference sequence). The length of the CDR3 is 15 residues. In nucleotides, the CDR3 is TGCGCCAGCAGTGAAGGCAGGGGAAAGAACAATGAGCAGTTCTTC. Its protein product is CASSEGRGKNNEQFF.

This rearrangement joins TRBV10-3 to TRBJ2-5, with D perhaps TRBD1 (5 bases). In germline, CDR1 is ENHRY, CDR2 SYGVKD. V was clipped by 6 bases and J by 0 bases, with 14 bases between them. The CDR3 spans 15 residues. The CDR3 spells CAISPLTGNQETQYF. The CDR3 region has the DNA TGTGCCATCAGCCCCCTTACAGGCAACCAAGAGACCCAGTACTTC.

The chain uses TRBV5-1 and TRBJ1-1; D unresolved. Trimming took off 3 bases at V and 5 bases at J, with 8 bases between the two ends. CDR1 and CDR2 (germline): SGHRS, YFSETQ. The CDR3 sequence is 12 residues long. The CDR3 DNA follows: TGCGCCAGCAGCTCCGGGAGGACTGAAGCTTTCTTT. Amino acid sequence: CASSSGRTEAFF.

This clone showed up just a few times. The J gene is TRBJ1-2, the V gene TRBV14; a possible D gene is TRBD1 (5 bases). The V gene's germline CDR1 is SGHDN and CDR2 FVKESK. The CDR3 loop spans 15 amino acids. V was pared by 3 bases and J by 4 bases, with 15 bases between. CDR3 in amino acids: CASSHGYRPSYGYTF. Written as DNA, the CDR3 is TGTGCCAGCAGCCATGGGTACAGGCCTTCCTATGGCTACACCTTC.